This entry describes one T cell receptor (beta chain). Its target is unknown. The source of the sample is a study of cytomegalovirus exposure and HLA in healthy donors. The V gene lost 1 base and the J gene lost 3 bases, with 6 bases spanning the gap. This CDR3 region has 14 residues. Per the germline V gene, CDR1 is KGHSH and CDR2 is LQKENI. Primers included in the PCR were 60 Vbeta and 13 Jbeta primers. Clones were read by immunoSEQ multiplex PCR, and TCRdb kept only the in-frame ones, dropping some. The ten top clones account for roughly 2.4%, within a sample of around 70,000 clones. Study-wide points: Despite most TCR sequences being rare, some public TCRs occurred in many donors. Sequencing likely caused a cluster of highly shared sequence variants. A later analysis reportedly identified an Asian-associated ancestry cluster as carrying fewer N-insertions than the approximately 640-donor mean.

Sequencing was done on a sample of PBMCs. The sequence was obtained from a female donor in good health and CMV-seropositive. The chain carries TRBV18 and TRBJ1-4; D may be TRBD1 (6 bases). In DNA form, the CDR3 reads TGTGCCAGCTCACCACAGGGGGCTAATGAAAAACTGTTTTTT. It specifies CASSPQGANEKLFF.